These 10 T cell receptor beta chains were all obtained from the same sample, sequenced in a study of blood T cells in healthy people across ages. PCR was performed a second time for about 6 to 12 cycles using a sample-barcoded 5' primer and a J-beta primer mix. TCRdb redid the calling of the 5' RACE reads with MiXCR, one entry per CDR3 protein. Of around 710,000 distinct CDR3 sequences listed, roughly 47% are singletons. Sequencing was done on a sample of blood. Receptors were obtained from a woman aged 55-69 years in good health.

At least ten counts were recorded for this clonotype. The chain links TRBV29-1 to TRBJ2-7; 7 bases are a match to TRBD1. The V gene end was trimmed by 8 bases and the J gene end by 0 bases; junction bases not matched to a gene: 4. The CDR3 loop spans 12 amino acids. Germline V gives CDR1 SQVTM, CDR2 ANQGSEA. CDR3 residues: CSFWDSSYEQYF. The DNA of the CDR3 is TGCAGCTTTTGGGACAGCTCCTACGAGCAGTACTTC.

The chain uses TRBV29-1 and TRBJ2-5; TRBD2 is a possible D gene (5 bases). V was cut by 4 bases and J by 2 bases, with 14 bases left in between. CDR1 is SQVTM, CDR2 ANQGSEA, per germline. The CDR3 extends over 14 amino acids. The CDR3: CSVALGLKQETQYF. The CDR3 coding sequence is TGCAGCGTTGCGCTAGGACTTAAACAAGAGACCCAGTACTTC. The full variable domain, rest sourced from reference TRBV29-1 and TRBJ2-5, is SAVISQKPSRDICQRGTSLTIQCQVDSQVTMMFWYRQQPGQSLTLIATANQGSEATYESGFVIDKFPISRPNLTFSTLTVSNMSPEDSSIYLCSVALGLKQETQYFGPGTRLLVL.

The chain employs TRBV25-1 and TRBJ1-2; TRBD1 aligns across 7 bases. Germline assignment: CDR1 MGHDK and CDR2 SYGVNS. With 4 bases clipped from V and 3 bases from J, the junction kept 8 bases outside the gene matches. The CDR3 has 15 residues. DNA of the CDR3: TGTGCCAGCAGTGTTGGGACAGCCCAATACTATGGCTACACCTTC. Protein product: CASSVGTAQYYGYTF.

This rearrangement joins TRBV9 to TRBJ2-1, with 9 bases aligning to TRBD2. Germline loops: CDR1 SGDLS, CDR2 YYNGEE. The trim removed 3 bases at V and 7 bases at J, leaving 8 bases unmatched. The CDR3 contains 15 residues. CDR3 in amino acids: CASSALAGVGNEQFF. The DNA for the CDR3 is TGTGCCAGCAGCGCCTTAGCGGGGGTGGGGAATGAGCAGTTCTTC. Full variable domain (missing parts from reference TRBV9 and TRBJ2-1): DSGVTQTPKHLITATGQRVTLRCSPRSGDLSVYWYQQSLDQGLQFLIQYYNGEERAKGNILERFSAQQFPDLHSELNLSSLELGDSALYFCASSALAGVGNEQFFGPGTRLTVL.

This clonotype was detected only a few times. The rearrangement links TRBV13 to TRBJ2-3, with 7 bases that match TRBD1. Per the germline V gene, CDR1 is PRHDT and CDR2 is FYEKMQ (reference sequence). The CDR3 has 15 residues. V lost 4 bases to trimming and J lost 2 bases; unmatched junction nucleotides: 6. CDR3 DNA: TGTGCCAGCAGCTCACAGGGGACCCTCACAGATACGCAGTATTTT. Its translation: CASSSQGTLTDTQYF.

The rearrangement links TRBV30 to TRBJ1-2; the D gene is possibly TRBD1 (6 bases). Germline lookup yields CDR1 GTSNPN and CDR2 SVGIG (reference sequence). Trimming took off 8 bases at V and 5 bases at J, with 12 bases between the two ends. The CDR3 sequence is 11 residues long. Written as DNA, the CDR3 is TGTGCCGGGGACACGGAGTATGGCTACACCTTC. Its translation is CAGDTEYGYTF.

This clonotype turned up a few times. The gene calls are TRBV12-3 or TRBV12-4 and TRBJ2-1, with TRBD1 identical over 10 bases. The V segment lost 2 bases and the J segment 6 bases; nucleotides outside the gene matches: 10. There are 17 residues in the CDR3. CDR3 residues: CASSLIILRTGGNEQFF. In nucleotides, the CDR3 is TGTGCCAGCAGTTTAATAATACTGAGGACAGGGGGCAATGAGCAGTTCTTC.

The J gene is TRBJ2-2, the V gene TRBV12-3 or TRBV12-4; 7 nucleotides line up with TRBD1. The CDR3 runs to 16 residues. With 5 bases clipped from V and 0 bases from J, the junction kept 6 bases outside the gene matches. DNA for the CDR3: TGTGCCAGCAGTCCGAGGACAGGAGCGAACACCGGGGAGCTGTTTTTT. Its translation is CASSPRTGANTGELFF.

The chain is built from TRBV5-1 and TRBJ2-7; 13 positions agree with TRBD2. The CDR3 totals 19 residues. Losses at the gene ends were 0 bases for V and 7 bases for J; bases not matched to a gene: 16. CDR1 SGHRS and CDR2 YFSETQ come from the germline V gene. The CDR3 DNA is TGCGCCAGCAGCTTGGCCATGACTAGCGGGAGGTCTTTCTACGAGGAGCAGTACTTC. Protein sequence: CASSLAMTSGRSFYEEQYF.

V is TRBV24-1 and J is TRBJ2-5, with D perhaps matching TRBD1 (6 bases). The germline gives CDR1 KGHDR, CDR2 SFDVKD. This CDR3 has 13 residues. V was cut by 5 bases and J by 5 bases, with 11 bases left in between. The CDR3 protein is CATSGGPHETQYF. The CDR3 region has the DNA TGTGCCACCAGTGGGGGGCCCCATGAGACCCAGTACTTC.